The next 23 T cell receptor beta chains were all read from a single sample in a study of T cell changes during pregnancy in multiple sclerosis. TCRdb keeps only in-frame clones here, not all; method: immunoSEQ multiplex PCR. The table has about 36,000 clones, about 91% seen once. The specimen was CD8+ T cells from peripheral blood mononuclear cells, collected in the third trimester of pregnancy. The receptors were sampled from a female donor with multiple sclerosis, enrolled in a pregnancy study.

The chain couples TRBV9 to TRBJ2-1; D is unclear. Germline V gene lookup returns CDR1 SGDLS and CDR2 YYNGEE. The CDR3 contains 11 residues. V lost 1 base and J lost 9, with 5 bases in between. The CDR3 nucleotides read TGTGCCAGCAGCGTATCGAGTGAGCAGTTCTTC. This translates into CASSVSSEQFF.

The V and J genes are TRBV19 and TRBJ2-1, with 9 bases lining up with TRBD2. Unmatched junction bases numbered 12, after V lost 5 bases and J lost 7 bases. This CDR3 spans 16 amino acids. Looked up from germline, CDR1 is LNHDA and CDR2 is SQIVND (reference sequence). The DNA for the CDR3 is TGTGCCAGTAGTTGGGATAGCGGGAGTTTAGTAAATGAGCAGTTCTTC. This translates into CASSWDSGSLVNEQFF.

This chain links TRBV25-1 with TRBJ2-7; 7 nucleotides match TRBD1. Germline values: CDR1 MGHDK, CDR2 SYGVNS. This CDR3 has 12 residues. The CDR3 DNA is TGTGCGTCGGGACAGTCCTCCTACGAGCAGTACTTC. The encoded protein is CASGQSSYEQYF.

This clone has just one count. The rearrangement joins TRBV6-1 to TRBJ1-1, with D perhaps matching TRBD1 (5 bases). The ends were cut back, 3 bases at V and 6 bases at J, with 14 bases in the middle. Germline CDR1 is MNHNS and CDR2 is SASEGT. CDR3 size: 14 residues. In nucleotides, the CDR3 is TGTGCCAGCAGTGAGGGGGGTCCCCTCGCTGAAGCTTTCTTT. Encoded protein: CASSEGGPLAEAFF.

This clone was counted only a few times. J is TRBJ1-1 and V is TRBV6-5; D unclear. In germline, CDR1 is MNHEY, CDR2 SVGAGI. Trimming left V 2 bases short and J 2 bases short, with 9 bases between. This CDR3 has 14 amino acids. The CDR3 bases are TGTGCCAGCAGTTACGAGTATGGTAACACTGAAGCTTTCTTT. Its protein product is CASSYEYGNTEAFF.

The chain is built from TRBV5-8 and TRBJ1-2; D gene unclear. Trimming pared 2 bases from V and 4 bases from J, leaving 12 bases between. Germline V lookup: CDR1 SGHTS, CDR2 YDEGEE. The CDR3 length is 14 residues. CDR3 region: CASSFSQSAYGYTF. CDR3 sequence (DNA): TGTGCCAGCAGCTTTTCACAGTCAGCCTATGGCTACACCTTC.

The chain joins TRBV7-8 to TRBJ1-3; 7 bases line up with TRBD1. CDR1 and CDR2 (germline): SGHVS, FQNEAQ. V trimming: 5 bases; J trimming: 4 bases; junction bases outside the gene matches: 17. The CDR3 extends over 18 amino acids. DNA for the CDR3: TGTGCCAGCAGCCTCCGCCGAGCAGGGGGTCTAAAAGGAAACACCATATATTTT. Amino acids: CASSLRRAGGLKGNTIYF. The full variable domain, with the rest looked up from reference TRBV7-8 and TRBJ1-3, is GAGVSQSPRYKVAKRGQDVALRCDPISGHVSLFWYQQALGQGPEFLTYFQNEAQLDKSGLPSDRFFAERPEGSVSTLKIQRTQQEDSAVYLCASSLRRAGGLKGNTIYFGEGSWLTVV.

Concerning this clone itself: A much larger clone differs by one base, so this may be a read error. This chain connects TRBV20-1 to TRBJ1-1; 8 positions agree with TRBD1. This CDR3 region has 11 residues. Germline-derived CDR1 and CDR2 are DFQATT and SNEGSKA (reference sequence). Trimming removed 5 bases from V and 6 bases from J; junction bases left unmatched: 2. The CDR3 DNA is TGCAGTGCTGCACAGGGGGCTGAAGCTTTCTTT. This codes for CSAAQGAEAFF.

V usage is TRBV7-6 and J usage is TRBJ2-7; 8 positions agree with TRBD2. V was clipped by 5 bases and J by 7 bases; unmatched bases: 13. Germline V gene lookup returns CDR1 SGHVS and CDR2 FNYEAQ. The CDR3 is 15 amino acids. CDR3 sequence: CASSPGGARRTEQYF. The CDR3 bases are TGTGCCAGCAGCCCCGGGGGGGCACGTCGGACTGAGCAGTACTTC.

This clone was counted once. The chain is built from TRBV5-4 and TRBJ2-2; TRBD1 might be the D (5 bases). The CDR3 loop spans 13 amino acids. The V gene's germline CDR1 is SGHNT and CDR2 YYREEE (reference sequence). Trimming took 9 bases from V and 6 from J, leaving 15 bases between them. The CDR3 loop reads CAMRSGPSGELFF. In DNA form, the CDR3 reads TGTGCCATGCGATCAGGGCCCTCCGGGGAGCTGTTTTTT.

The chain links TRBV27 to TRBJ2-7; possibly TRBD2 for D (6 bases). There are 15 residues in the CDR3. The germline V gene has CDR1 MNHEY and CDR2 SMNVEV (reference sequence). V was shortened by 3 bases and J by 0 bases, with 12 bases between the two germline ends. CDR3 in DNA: TGTGCCAGCAGTTTCGTGGCGGGGAGCTCCTACGAGCAGTACTTC. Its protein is CASSFVAGSSYEQYF.

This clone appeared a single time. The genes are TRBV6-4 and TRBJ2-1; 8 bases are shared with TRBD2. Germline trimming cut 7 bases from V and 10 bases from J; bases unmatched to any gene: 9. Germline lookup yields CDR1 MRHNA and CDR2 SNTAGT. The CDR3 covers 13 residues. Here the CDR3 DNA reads TGTGCCAGCACCGAGCGGGAGCGTGGGGAGCAGTTCTTC. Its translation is CASTERERGEQFF.

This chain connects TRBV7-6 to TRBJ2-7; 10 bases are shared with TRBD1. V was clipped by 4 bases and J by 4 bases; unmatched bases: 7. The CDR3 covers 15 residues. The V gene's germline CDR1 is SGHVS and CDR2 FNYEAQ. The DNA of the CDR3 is TGTGCCAGCAGCTCCCACCGGGACAGGGGTTACGAGCAGTACTTC. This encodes CASSSHRDRGYEQYF.

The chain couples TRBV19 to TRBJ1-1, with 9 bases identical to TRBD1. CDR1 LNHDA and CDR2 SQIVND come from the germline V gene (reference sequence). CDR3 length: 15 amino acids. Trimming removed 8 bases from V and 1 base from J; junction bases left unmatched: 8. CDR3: CASSNRDRANTEAFF. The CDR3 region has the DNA TGTGCCAGTTCTAATCGGGACAGGGCGAACACTGAAGCTTTCTTT.

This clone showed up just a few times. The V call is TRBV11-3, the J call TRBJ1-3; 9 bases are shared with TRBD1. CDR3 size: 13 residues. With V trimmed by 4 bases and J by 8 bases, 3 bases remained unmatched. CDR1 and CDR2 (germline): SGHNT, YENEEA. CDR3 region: CASSSGQGDTIYF. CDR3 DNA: TGTGCCAGCAGCTCGGGACAGGGAGACACCATATATTTT.

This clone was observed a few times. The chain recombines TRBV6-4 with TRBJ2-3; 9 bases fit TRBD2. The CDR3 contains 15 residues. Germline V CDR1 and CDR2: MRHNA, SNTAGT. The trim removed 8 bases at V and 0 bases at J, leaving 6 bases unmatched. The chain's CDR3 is CASGPSGESTDTQYF. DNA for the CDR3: TGTGCCAGCGGCCCTAGCGGGGAGAGCACAGATACGCAGTATTTT.

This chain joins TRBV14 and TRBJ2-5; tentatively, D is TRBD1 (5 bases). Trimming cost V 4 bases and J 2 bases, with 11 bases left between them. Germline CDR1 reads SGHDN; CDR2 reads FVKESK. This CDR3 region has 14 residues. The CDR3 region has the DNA TGTGCCAGCAGCCCACGACAGAGACAAGAGACCCAGTACTTC. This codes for CASSPRQRQETQYF. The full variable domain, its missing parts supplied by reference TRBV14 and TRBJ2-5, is EAGVTQFPSHSVIEKGQTVTLRCDPISGHDNLYWYRRVMGKEIKFLLHFVKESKQDESGMPNNRFLAERTGGTYSTLKVQPAELEDSGVYFCASSPRQRQETQYFGPGTRLLVL.

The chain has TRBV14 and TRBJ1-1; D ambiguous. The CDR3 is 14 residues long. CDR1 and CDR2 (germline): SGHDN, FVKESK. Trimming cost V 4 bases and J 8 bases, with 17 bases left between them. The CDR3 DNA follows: TGTGCCAGCAGCCGGCGGGTAGGACGGATAGAAGCTTTCTTT. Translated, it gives CASSRRVGRIEAFF.

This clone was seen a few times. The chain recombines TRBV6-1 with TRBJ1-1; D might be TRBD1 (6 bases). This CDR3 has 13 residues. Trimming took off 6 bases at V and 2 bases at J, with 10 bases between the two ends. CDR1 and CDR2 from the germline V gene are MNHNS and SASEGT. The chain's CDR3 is CASSHRDNTEAFF. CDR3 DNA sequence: TGTGCCAGCAGCCACAGGGATAACACTGAAGCTTTCTTT.

DNA of the CDR3: TGCGCCAGCAGCGCCACGTCGGGTAACACTGAAGCTTTCTTT. Translated, it gives CASSATSGNTEAFF. V is TRBV5-1 and J is TRBJ1-1; D is undetermined. V was shortened by 4 bases and J by 2 bases, with 12 bases between the two germline ends. CDR3 size: 14 residues. From germline, CDR1 is SGHRS and CDR2 YFSETQ.

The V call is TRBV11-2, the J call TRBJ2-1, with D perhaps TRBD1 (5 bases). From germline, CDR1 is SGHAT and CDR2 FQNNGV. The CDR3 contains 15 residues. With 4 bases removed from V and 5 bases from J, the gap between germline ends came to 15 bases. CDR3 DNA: TGTGCCAGCAGCTCCACGGACACGCCAAACAATGAGCAGTTCTTC. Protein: CASSSTDTPNNEQFF.

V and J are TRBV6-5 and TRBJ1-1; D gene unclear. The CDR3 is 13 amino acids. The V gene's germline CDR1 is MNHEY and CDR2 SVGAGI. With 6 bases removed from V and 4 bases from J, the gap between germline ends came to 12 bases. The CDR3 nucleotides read TGTGCCAGCAGGCGAGGGTTTGGCACTGAAGCTTTCTTT. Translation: CASRRGFGTEAFF.

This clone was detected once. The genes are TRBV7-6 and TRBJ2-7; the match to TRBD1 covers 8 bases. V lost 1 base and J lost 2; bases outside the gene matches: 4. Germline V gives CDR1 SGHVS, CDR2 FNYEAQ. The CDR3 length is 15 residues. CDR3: CASSLGRGLTYEQYF. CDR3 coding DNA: TGTGCCAGCAGCTTAGGCAGGGGGCTAACCTACGAGCAGTACTTC.